The 8 T cell receptor beta chains given below trace back to one sample, sequenced in a study of cytomegalovirus exposure and HLA in healthy donors. The PCR used 60 Vbeta and 13 Jbeta primers. The assay was immunoSEQ multiplex PCR, and TCRdb's table has in-frame clones only and misses some. The table lists about 110,000 clones. The specimen sequenced was PBMCs. The receptor set was obtained from a young man in good health and CMV-seronegative.

The V and J genes are TRBV15 and TRBJ2-3; TRBD2 matches 9 bases. The CDR3 covers 13 residues. The V segment lost 11 bases and the J segment 5 bases; nucleotides outside the gene matches: 8. Germline CDR1 and CDR2: LNHNV and YYDKDF (reference sequence). CDR3 nucleotide sequence: TGTGCCGCCTCTAGCGGGGCTGGAGATACGCAGTATTTT. This encodes CAASSGAGDTQYF. Drawing the rest from reference TRBV15 and TRBJ2-3, the complete variable domain is DAMVIQNPRYQVTQFGKPVTLSCSQTLNHNVMYWYQQKSSQAPKLLFHYYDKDFNNEADTPDNFQSRRPNTSFCFLDIRSPGLGDTAMYLCAASSGAGDTQYFGPGTRLTVL.

The CDR3 loop is CASSLGTGSGNSPLHF. CDR3 coding DNA: TGCGCCAGCAGCTTGGGGACAGGGTCGGGCAATTCACCCCTCCACTTT. The chain combines TRBV5-1 with TRBJ1-6, with 8 bases fitting TRBD1. Germline V gene data show CDR1 as SGHRS and CDR2 as YFSETQ. V was clipped by 0 bases and J by 7 bases; unmatched bases: 6. The CDR3 totals 16 residues.

The rearrangement joins TRBV30 to TRBJ1-2, with 7 nucleotides matching TRBD1. The CDR3 totals 16 residues. Losses at the gene ends were 1 base for V and 4 bases for J; bases not matched to a gene: 12. In germline, CDR1 is GTSNPN, CDR2 SVGIG (reference sequence). Here the CDR3 reads CAWSEGAGTVAYGYTF. The CDR3 DNA reads as TGTGCCTGGAGTGAGGGGGCCGGGACAGTGGCCTATGGCTACACCTTC.

V usage is TRBV9 and J usage is TRBJ1-2; TRBD1 aligns across 9 bases. Looked up from germline, CDR1 is SGDLS and CDR2 is YYNGEE. V lost 3 bases to trimming and J lost 4 bases; unmatched junction nucleotides: 7. This CDR3 spans 15 amino acids. The CDR3 region is CASSDTGGYAYGYTF. CDR3 bases: TGTGCCAGCAGCGATACAGGGGGCTACGCCTATGGCTACACCTTC.

This chain connects TRBV13 to TRBJ2-4; TRBD2 matches at 10 bases. Trimming at V came to 6 bases and at J to 4 bases, leaving 15 bases not matched to a gene. The CDR3 is made up of 18 amino acids. Looked up from germline, CDR1 is PRHDT and CDR2 is FYEKMQ (reference sequence). CDR3 nucleotide sequence: TGTGCCAGCAGGCGACTAGCGGGCTCGGGATTAACAAAAAACATTCAGTACTTC. It codes for CASRRLAGSGLTKNIQYF. Combining the CDR3 with reference TRBV13 and TRBJ2-4 gives the whole variable domain AAGVIQSPRHLIKEKRETATLKCYPIPRHDTVYWYQQGPGQDPQFLISFYEKMQSDKGSIPDRFSAQQFSDYHSELNMSSLELGDSALYFCASRRLAGSGLTKNIQYFGAGTRLSVL.

The chain has TRBV4-1 and TRBJ1-5; TRBD1 might be the D (6 bases). Germline V lookup: CDR1 MGHRA, CDR2 YSYEKL. The CDR3 spans 14 residues. Trimming stripped 11 bases from V and 4 bases from J, with 18 bases between. CDR3 nucleotide sequence: TGCGCCGGGGGAGTTGGGGGCGGAAATCAGCCCCAGCATTTT. This gives the protein CAGGVGGGNQPQHF.

The chain is built from TRBV6-5 and TRBJ1-2, with D uncertain. This CDR3 region has 12 residues. V was pared by 6 bases and J by 8 bases, with 13 bases between. CDR1 is MNHEY, CDR2 SVGAGI, per germline. The CDR3 region has the DNA TGTGCCAGCAGCCTTTCGGGAGGGGGCTACACCTTC. Its protein product is CASSLSGGGYTF.

The chain joins TRBV18 to TRBJ2-5; possible D gene TRBD1, 6 bases. The CDR3 is 16 residues long. Germline assignment: CDR1 KGHSH and CDR2 LQKENI. Trimming left V 3 bases short and J 5 bases short, with 19 bases between. The CDR3 sequence is CASSPPTGRSTETQYF. CDR3 DNA: TGTGCCAGCTCACCTCCAACAGGGCGGTCTACGGAGACCCAGTACTTC.